The source of this TCR beta chain is a study of STAT5B mutations in CD4+ large granular lymphocyte leukemia. Findings and caveats of the study: Patient CD4-sorted repertoires stayed more clonal than healthy ones after leukemic-clone removal.

Assay: immunoSEQ multiplex PCR; the TCRdb copy retains only in-frame clones and omits some. This table holds around 33,000 clones, roughly 65% found once. From germline, CDR1 is MNHNY and CDR2 SVGAGI (reference sequence). Trimming removed 9 bases from V and 8 bases from J, with 13 bases in between. This CDR3 region has 12 residues. In the case of this clone: Its antigen is not known.

The clonotype was recovered from a human donor in good health. The sample was CD4+ T cells from blood buffy coats. This chain uses TRBV6-6 with TRBJ1-4; D ambiguous. The CDR3 DNA reads TGTGCCAGTAAACGTACAGCCGAAAAACTGTTTTTT. It encodes CASKRTAEKLFF.